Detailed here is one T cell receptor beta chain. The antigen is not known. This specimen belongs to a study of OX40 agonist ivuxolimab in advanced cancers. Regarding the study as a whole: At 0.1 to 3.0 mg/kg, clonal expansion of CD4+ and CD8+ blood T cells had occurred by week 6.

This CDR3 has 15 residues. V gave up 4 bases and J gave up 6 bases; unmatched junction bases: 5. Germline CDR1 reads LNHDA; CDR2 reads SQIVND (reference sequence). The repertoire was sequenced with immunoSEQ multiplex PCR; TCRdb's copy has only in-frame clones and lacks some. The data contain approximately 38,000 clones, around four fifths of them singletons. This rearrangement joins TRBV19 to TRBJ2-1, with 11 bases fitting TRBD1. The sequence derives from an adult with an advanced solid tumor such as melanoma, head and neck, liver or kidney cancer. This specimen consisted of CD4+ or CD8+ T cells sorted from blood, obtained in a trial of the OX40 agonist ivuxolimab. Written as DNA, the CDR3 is TGTGCCAGTAGTAGGGACAGGGGGTTCCTCAATGAGCAGTTCTTC. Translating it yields CASSRDRGFLNEQFF.